This T cell receptor beta chain was sequenced in a study of human thymus T cells. Thymus tissue for the work was resected from patients undergoing corrective heart surgery. Donors were healthy Finnish infants having corrective surgery for congenital heart defects. Sequenced by immunoSEQ multiplex PCR; TCRdb stores in-frame clones only, minus some. The sample has 55,000 to 85,000 clones, over 85% seen once. Study conclusions and caveats: Among unrelated individuals, related research reported thymic repertoires that overlapped highly. There appeared to be biased usage of V and J genes in thymic and blood repertoires.

This clone was recorded once. The antigen is not known. The sample consisted of thymus tissue. This TCR came from a girl less than two years old with a congenital heart defect but otherwise immunologically healthy.

The CDR3 sequence is CASNLEGGGNGYTF. CDR3 nucleotide sequence: TGCGCCAGCAACCTAGAGGGAGGGGGTAATGGCTACACCTTC. The chain is built from TRBV5-1 and TRBJ1-2, with TRBD1 as a possible D gene (6 bases). CDR1 and CDR2 from the germline V gene are SGHRS and YFSETQ. V was shortened by 6 bases and J by 6 bases, with 18 bases between the two germline ends. There are 14 residues in the CDR3. Based on the CDR3 plus reference TRBV5-1 and TRBJ1-2, the full variable domain is KAGVTQTPRYLIKTRGQQVTLSCSPISGHRSVSWYQQTPGQGLQFLFEYFSETQRNKGNFPGRFSGRQFSNSRSEMNVSTLELGDSALYLCASNLEGGGNGYTFGSGTRLTVV.